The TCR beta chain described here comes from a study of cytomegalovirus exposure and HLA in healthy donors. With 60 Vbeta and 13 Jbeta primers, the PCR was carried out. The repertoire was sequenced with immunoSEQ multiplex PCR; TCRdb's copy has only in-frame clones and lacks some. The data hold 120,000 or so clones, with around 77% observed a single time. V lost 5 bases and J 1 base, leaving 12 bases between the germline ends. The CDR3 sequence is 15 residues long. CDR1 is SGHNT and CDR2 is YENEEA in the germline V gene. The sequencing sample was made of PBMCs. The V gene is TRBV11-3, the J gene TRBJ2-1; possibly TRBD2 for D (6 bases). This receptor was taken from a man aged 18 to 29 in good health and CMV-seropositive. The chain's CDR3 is CASSAFSGSYNEQFF. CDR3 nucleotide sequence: TGTGCCAGCAGCGCCTTTAGCGGTTCCTACAATGAGCAGTTCTTC. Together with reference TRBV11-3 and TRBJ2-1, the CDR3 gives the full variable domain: EAGVVQSPRYKIIEKKQPVAFWCNPISGHNTLYWYLQNLGQGPELLIRYENEEAVDDSQLPKDRFSAERLKGVDSTLKIQPAELGDSAVYLCASSAFSGSYNEQFFGPGTRLTVL.